This is a list of T cell receptor beta chains from one sample in a study of vaccination and CD4 T cells after COVID-19. TCRdb used MiXCR to reprocess the PCR reads, holding one entry per CDR3 protein. The repertoire includes under 8,000 distinct CDR3 sequences, 22% of them detected once, and roughly 30% sits in the top ten. These TCRs are of unknown antigen specificity. This material consisted of CD4+ T cells from blood, cultured in vitro, taken after SARS-CoV-2 vaccination. These receptors all come from a human donor who had recovered from COVID-19. Both conserved end residues are part of each CDR3. D genes are given only for firm matches. Rows may omit the clone size; those that give it use once, few, many or a size class.

TRBJ2-3 TRBV2 few - TGTGCCAGCAATAGCGTTTTCACAGATACGCAGTATTTT CASNSVFTDTQYF
TRBJ1-6 TRBV7-3 medium-sized - TGTGCCAGCAGCCCTTCAGTTAATTCACCCCTCCACTTT CASSPSVNSPLHF
TRBJ2-7 TRBV18 - - TGTGCCAGCTCACCAAGAGGATTCAGGGGCAACGAGCAGTACTTC CASSPRGFRGNEQYF
TRBJ2-5 TRBV28 - - TGTGCCAGCAGTACCGGGGCCACCCTCGGAGAGACCCAGTACTTC CASSTGATLGETQYF
TRBJ1-5 TRBV7-2 medium-sized TRBD1 TGTGCCAGCAGCCCGACAGGGGACAATCAGCCCCAGCATTTT CASSPTGDNQPQHF
TRBJ1-5 TRBV6-1 few TRBD1 TGTGCCAGCAGTCCAGGGGGGCAGGGGGCAGGTTTCAATCAGCCCCAGCATTTT CASSPGGQGAGFNQPQHF
TRBJ2-7 TRBV7-2 medium-sized TRBD1 TGTGCCAGCAGCATTTCCGGGACAGGGGCCTACGAGCAGTACTTC CASSISGTGAYEQYF
TRBJ1-1 TRBV27 - - TGTGCCAGCAGTCAATCGACAGGAGATAACACTGAAGCTTTCTTT CASSQSTGDNTEAFF
TRBJ1-5 TRBV19 few - TGTGCCAGTAGGGTTATCACCGGGGGGAGCAATCAGCCCCAGCATTTT CASRVITGGSNQPQHF
TRBJ2-7 TRBV6-1 medium-sized - TGTGCCAGCAGTGAGGCGCACGGTCCCTACGAGCAGTACTTC CASSEAHGPYEQYF
TRBJ2-5 TRBV12-3/TRBV12-4 few TRBD1 TGTGCCAGCAGCTCTCGTCATCCCGGGACAGGGGAAGAGACCCAGTACTTC CASSSRHPGTGEETQYF
TRBJ2-7 TRBV5-1 few - TGCGCCAGCAGCCGGGTGGGGGCCTCCTACGAGCAGTACTTC CASSRVGASYEQYF
TRBJ1-6 TRBV9 - - TGTGCCAGCAGCCCCGGGTGGGGCGGCAATTCACCCCTCCACTTT CASSPGWGGNSPLHF
TRBJ1-2 TRBV20-1 medium-sized TRBD1 TGCAGTGCTAAAGGGACAGATATTAACTATGGCTACACCTTC CSAKGTDINYGYTF
TRBJ1-2 TRBV15 few - TGTGCCACCAGCAGAGATAGAGGAACAGGAACCTTTGGCTACACCTTC CATSRDRGTGTFGYTF
TRBJ1-6 TRBV28 medium-sized - TGTGCCAGCAGACCCTTTCATAATTCACCCCTCCACTTT CASRPFHNSPLHF
TRBJ2-7 TRBV18 - - TGTGCCAGCTCACCACCACTAGCCCAGGACGAGCAGTACTTC CASSPPLAQDEQYF
TRBJ1-1 TRBV28 - - TGTGCCAGCCGCAGACAGCTTACAGTCACTGAAGCTTTCTTT CASRRQLTVTEAFF
TRBJ2-4 TRBV7-9 - - TGTGCCAGCAGCTTAGAGGGGGGCACAGCCAAAAACATTCAGTACTTC CASSLEGGTAKNIQYF
TRBJ1-2 TRBV6-5 few - TGTGCCAGCAGTTACACGTTCTGGGGGTCTTATGGCTACACCTTC CASSYTFWGSYGYTF
TRBJ1-1 TRBV7-8 - TRBD1 TGTGCCAGCAGCTTAGACCGGACAGGGGGCTGGGTGACTGAAGCTTTCTTT CASSLDRTGGWVTEAFF
TRBJ2-1 TRBV18 - - TGTGCCAGCTCACCACAGGGCTTATACTCCTACAATGAGCAGTTCTTC CASSPQGLYSYNEQFF
TRBJ1-2 TRBV7-2 medium-sized TRBD1 TGTGCCAGCAGCCCGGGACAGACCCGCTATGGCTACACCTTC CASSPGQTRYGYTF
TRBJ2-3 TRBV6-2/TRBV6-3 few TRBD2 TGTGCCAGCAGCCAGACTAGCGGGAGGGCAGATACGCAGTATTTT CASSQTSGRADTQYF
TRBJ2-3 TRBV28 - - TGTGCCAGCAGTTCCCCTGCTAGTGGGACAGATACGCAGTATTTT CASSSPASGTDTQYF
TRBJ2-1 TRBV12-3/TRBV12-4 once - TGTGCCAGCAGCCACGGGCAGCTCTACAATGAGCAGTTCTTC CASSHGQLYNEQFF
TRBJ2-2 TRBV24-1 - - TGTGCCACCAGTGATTCGCCCCTTCCTAACGGGCTGTTTTTT CATSDSPLPNGLFF
TRBJ1-1 TRBV28 few - TGTGCCAGCAGTTTAGACGGTCAGAACACTGAAGCTTTCTTT CASSLDGQNTEAFF
TRBJ2-1 TRBV20-1 medium-sized - TGCAGTGCTCCGGGGGACCGCTACAATGAGCAGTTCTTC CSAPGDRYNEQFF
TRBJ1-6 TRBV7-9 medium-sized - TGTGCCAGCAGCTTAAGGGACCCAGGGGATAATTCACCCCTCCACTTT CASSLRDPGDNSPLHF
TRBJ2-2 TRBV20-1 few - TGCAGTGCTAGAGACCCTGAGCAGGGGGGCACCGGGGAGCTGTTTTTT CSARDPEQGGTGELFF
TRBJ2-3 TRBV6-1 - TRBD2 TGTGCCAGCAGCCGAACGGGACTAGCGGGGGGAGGGAGCACAGATACGCAGTATTTT CASSRTGLAGGGSTDTQYF
TRBJ1-5 TRBV5-1 - TRBD1 TGCGCCAGCAGTGAGGGACAGGGCCCCCAGCATTTT CASSEGQGPQHF
TRBJ1-5 TRBV2 - TRBD1 TGTGCCAGCAGTGGGACAGGGTCTCAGCCCCAGCATTTT CASSGTGSQPQHF
TRBJ2-7 TRBV6-1 medium-sized TRBD1 TGTGCCAGCAGGACAGGGTCCCGCTACGAGCAGTACTTC CASRTGSRYEQYF
TRBJ2-1 TRBV20-1 medium-sized TRBD2 TGCAGTGCTAGAGGCGCTAGCGGGAGGAATGAGCAGTTCTTC CSARGASGRNEQFF
TRBJ2-5 TRBV20-1 medium-sized - TGCAGTGCCGGGACCCATGGAGGGACCCAGTACTTC CSAGTHGGTQYF
TRBJ1-5 TRBV7-9 - - TGTGCCAGCAGCTTATTAACAGGAGCCTATAGCAATCAGCCCCAGCATTTT CASSLLTGAYSNQPQHF
TRBJ2-7 TRBV2 - TRBD1 TGTGCCAGCAGTGAAGGGTGGGACAGGGGTATCTACGAGCAGTACTTC CASSEGWDRGIYEQYF
TRBJ2-7 TRBV19 few - TGTGCCAGTAGCAACAGTTGGAAGGCCGAGCAGTACTTC CASSNSWKAEQYF
TRBJ2-3 TRBV19 - - TGTGCCAGTAGTCCGACCCACAGCACAGATACGCAGTATTTT CASSPTHSTDTQYF
TRBJ1-2 TRBV11-2 - TRBD1 TGTGCCAGCAGCACGTTACAGGGGACTAACTATGGCTACACCTTC CASSTLQGTNYGYTF
TRBJ2-7 TRBV15 medium-sized - TGTGCCACCAGCAGAGCCGGCGGCTCCTACGAGCAGTACTTC CATSRAGGSYEQYF
TRBJ1-3 TRBV6-1 - - TGTGCCAGCAGTCTATCAGCAGGCTCTGGAAACACCATATATTTT CASSLSAGSGNTIYF
TRBJ1-5 TRBV19 - - TGTGCCAGTAGTATATGGGGCAGGAGTAGCAATCAGCCCCAGCATTTT CASSIWGRSSNQPQHF
TRBJ2-1 TRBV6-4 few TRBD2 TGTGCCAGCAGTGAGGTAGCGGGAGAGGCTAATGAGCAGTTCTTC CASSEVAGEANEQFF
TRBJ2-1 TRBV10-1 few - TGCGCCAGCAGTGTTACGGGAATGTGGAATGAGCAGTTCTTC CASSVTGMWNEQFF